The 16 T cell receptor beta chains reported below all come from one sample, sequenced in a study of CD8 T cells in ankylosing spondylitis (dated by TCRdb to the late 2010s). The library was built by means of 5' RACE. The sequencing machine was an Illumina HiSeq 2500. TCRdb redid the processing of the public reads, applying fastp at Q25 and MiXCR, and retained in-frame beta chains. Each CDR3 protein gets just one entry, which takes the most common genes and DNA from the rows behind it. Within this sample are roughly 180,000 distinct CDR3 sequences, with roughly 12% of them counted one time only. The ten largest clones take up about 17% of the sample. The sample taken for sequencing was blood, either unsorted or a sorted T cell fraction (not recorded which). These receptors were taken from a male donor with ankylosing spondylitis or in good health (not recorded which).

This clonotype has ten or more counts. This chain connects TRBV29-1 to TRBJ1-5; D possibly corresponds to TRBD1 (5 bases). CDR3 length equals 14 residues. The germline V and J ends were trimmed by 8 bases and 0 bases, with 14 bases remaining between them. CDR1 is SQVTM and CDR2 is ANQGSEA in the germline V gene. As DNA, the CDR3 is TGCAGCACCCGAGGGGAAAATAGCAATCAGCCCCAGCATTTT. As protein: CSTRGENSNQPQHF.

The chain combines TRBV4-1 with TRBJ2-5; TRBD2 is a possible D gene (7 bases). This CDR3 comprises 18 residues. Germline assignment: CDR1 MGHRA and CDR2 YSYEKL. The V and J ends lost 4 bases and 5 bases respectively, with 26 bases between them. In DNA, the CDR3 is TGCGCCAGCAGCCCAGGACTCGTTCTGGCGGGGGCGGGGGAGACCCAGTACTTC. Its protein is CASSPGLVLAGAGETQYF.

The CDR3 is CASRETVMTYEQYF. The DNA of the CDR3 is TGCGCCAGCAGAGAGACAGTGATGACCTACGAGCAGTACTTC. The rearrangement links TRBV4-1 to TRBJ2-7; weak D call: TRBD1 (5 bases). The germline gives CDR1 MGHRA, CDR2 YSYEKL. This CDR3 spans 14 amino acids. Trimming took 6 bases from V and 2 from J, leaving 14 bases between them.

In DNA, the CDR3 is TGCAGCGTTTTGACAGGGGCCGGCCTAGACGAGCAGTACTTC. Protein: CSVLTGAGLDEQYF. The chain recombines TRBV29-1 with TRBJ2-7, with 8 bases matching TRBD1. J gave up 5 bases and V 5 bases, and 11 bases lay outside the gene matches. Germline lookup yields CDR1 SQVTM and CDR2 ANQGSEA. This CDR3 has 14 residues.

In its sample, this clonotype was seen many times. The chain combines TRBV4-1 with TRBJ2-3; D remains ambiguous. Germline V CDR1 and CDR2: MGHRA, YSYEKL. Trimming removed 1 base at V and 4 bases at J, with 9 bases between. The CDR3 is 14 amino acids. The CDR3 loop is CASSQVLDADTQYF. The CDR3 DNA is TGCGCCAGCAGCCAAGTCCTAGACGCAGATACGCAGTATTTT.

This clonotype was found many times. The rearrangement links TRBV12-3 or TRBV12-4 to TRBJ2-1; 7 bases are shared with TRBD2. Germline trimming cut 4 bases from V and 2 bases from J; bases unmatched to any gene: 2. CDR3 length: 14 residues. The CDR3 nucleotides are TGTGCCAGCAGTTGGGGGGGAGCCTACAATGAGCAGTTCTTC. This sequence encodes CASSWGGAYNEQFF.

This clonotype has more than one count but fewer than ten. The chain employs TRBV6-1 and TRBJ2-3; TRBD2 agrees at 7 bases. The V and J ends lost 10 bases and 4 bases, in that order; junction bases with no gene match: 8. The CDR3 is 13 amino acids. Germline lookup yields CDR1 MNHNS and CDR2 SASEGT. DNA of the CDR3: TGTGCCACCGGGGGGACCTACCCAGATACGCAGTATTTT. Translated, it gives CATGGTYPDTQYF.

In its sample, this clonotype was seen a few times. The V gene is TRBV20-1, the J gene TRBJ1-1, with D unclear. This CDR3 is built from 12 residues. The V gene's germline CDR1 is DFQATT and CDR2 SNEGSKA (reference sequence). Trimming took 6 bases from V and 3 from J, leaving 11 bases between them. The CDR3 loop reads CSATWGYTEAFF. Here the CDR3 DNA reads TGCAGTGCCACCTGGGGTTACACTGAAGCTTTCTTT.

This clonotype was detected only a few times. The rearrangement links TRBV2 to TRBJ2-6; tentatively, D is TRBD1 (6 bases). Germline V gene lookup returns CDR1 SNHLY and CDR2 FYNNEI. Trimming stripped 3 bases from V and 6 bases from J, with 9 bases between. This CDR3 contains 14 residues. The CDR3 sequence is CASSDMGAANVLTF. CDR3 bases: TGTGCCAGCAGTGACATGGGGGCGGCCAACGTCCTGACTTTC. Supplemented by reference TRBV2 and TRBJ2-6, the full variable domain reads EPEVTQTPSHQVTQMGQEVILRCVPISNHLYFYWYRQILGQKVEFLVSFYNNEISEKSEIFDDQFSVERPDGSNFTLKIRSTKLEDSAMYFCASSDMGAANVLTFGAGSRLTVL.

This clonotype came up a few times. The chain's CDR3 is CASSPNWQGPTDTQYF. The CDR3 DNA follows: TGTGCCAGCAGCCCGAATTGGCAGGGACCGACAGATACGCAGTATTTT. The chain recombines TRBV11-3 with TRBJ2-3; the D call may be TRBD1 or TRBD2 (5 bases each). Looked up from germline, CDR1 is SGHNT and CDR2 is YENEEA. The germline V and J ends were trimmed by 5 bases and 3 bases, with 18 bases remaining between them. This CDR3 spans 16 amino acids.

This chain joins TRBV11-2 and TRBJ2-5; D gene unclear. The CDR3 contains 13 residues. Between the trimmed V and J ends, which lost 2 bases and 4 bases, there was a span of 8 bases. Germline CDR1 SGHAT, CDR2 FQNNGV. The CDR3 nucleotides are TGTGCCAGCAGCTTATGGTCAGGAGAGACCCAGTACTTC. As protein: CASSLWSGETQYF.

This clonotype has more than one count but fewer than ten. V is TRBV20-1 and J is TRBJ2-1; 15 bases fit TRBD2. Unmatched junction bases numbered 8, after V lost 6 bases and J lost 8 bases. CDR3 length: 15 residues. From germline, CDR1 is DFQATT and CDR2 SNEGSKA (reference sequence). The CDR3 protein is CSAPGLAGGPDEQFF. CDR3 in DNA: TGCAGTGCACCGGGACTAGCGGGGGGCCCGGATGAGCAGTTCTTC.

The chain uses TRBV7-9 and TRBJ2-4; D is possibly TRBD1 or TRBD2 (5 bases each). This CDR3 region has 14 residues. CDR1 is SEHNR and CDR2 is FQNEAQ in the germline V gene (reference sequence). Between the trimmed V and J ends, which lost 2 bases and 9 bases, there was a span of 14 bases. CDR3 bases: TGTGCCAGCAGCTTAAAGGGACCAAGCAGCATTCAGTACTTC. Residues: CASSLKGPSSIQYF.

The chain recombines TRBV27 with TRBJ2-7; 9 bases map to TRBD2. The CDR3 has 15 residues. J was trimmed by 0 bases and V by 5 bases; bases with no gene match: 5. Per the germline V gene, CDR1 is MNHEY and CDR2 is SMNVEV (reference sequence). DNA for the CDR3: TGTGCCAGCAGTCCCTTTAGCGGGGGCTCCTACGAGCAGTACTTC. Protein product: CASSPFSGGSYEQYF.

This clonotype was found once. V and J are TRBV5-6 and TRBJ2-6; D tentatively reads TRBD1 or TRBD2 (5 bases each). Germline CDR1 and CDR2: SGHDT and YYEEEE. V gave up 4 bases and J gave up 0 bases, with 14 bases separating them. This CDR3 spans 17 amino acids. CDR3 region: CASSPGLLNSGANVLTF. The CDR3 nucleotides are TGTGCCAGCAGCCCGGGGCTCCTCAACTCTGGGGCCAACGTCCTGACTTTC.

This clonotype was seen only a few times. This chain uses TRBV5-1 with TRBJ2-7; D may correspond to TRBD1 or TRBD2 (6 bases each). The CDR3 runs 16 residues. Germline V gene sequence: CDR1 SGHRS, CDR2 YFSETQ. V lost 4 bases to trimming and J lost 4 bases, with 21 bases between them. The CDR3 DNA follows: TGCGCCAGCAGCCGAGGCGGCATGGGGGGCGGGTACGAGCAGTACTTC. It yields the protein CASSRGGMGGGYEQYF.